This T cell receptor (beta chain) is drawn from a study of cytomegalovirus exposure and HLA in healthy donors. PCR amplification relied on 60 Vbeta primers (plus 13 Jbeta primers). Assay: immunoSEQ multiplex PCR; the TCRdb copy retains only in-frame clones and omits some. The repertoire consists of over 85,000 clones, with 6.5% to 8% occurring once and the leading ten covering 2.3%. Unmatched junction bases numbered 7, after V lost 5 bases and J lost 0 bases. The CDR3 spans 16 residues. CDR1 MNHEY and CDR2 SMNVEV come from the germline V gene (reference sequence). The specimen was PBMCs. The rearrangement links TRBV27 to TRBJ2-3; 8 nucleotides align to TRBD2. This TCR was sampled from a man in his fifties or sixties in good health and CMV-seronegative. The CDR3 loop reads CASSGIAGPSTDTQYF. CDR3 in DNA: TGTGCCAGCAGTGGGATAGCGGGGCCTAGCACAGATACGCAGTATTTT.